This T cell receptor beta chain was sequenced during a study of shared clonotypes between healthy human individuals. Study-level findings and limits: Among non-shared clonotypes, generation probabilities were lower than among those shared by all four donors.

Using immunoSEQ multiplex PCR, the repertoire was profiled, and TCRdb retains in-frame clones only, with some absent. Among roughly 2,300,000 clones listed, 85% to 95% were seen once. This CDR3 has 15 residues. The junction had 6 bases not matched to a gene; V was cut back by 6 bases and J by 3 bases. Per germline, CDR1 MNHEY and CDR2 SMNVEV (reference sequence). Turning to this clone: Its specificity is not known.

The sample comprised naive CD4+ T cells from PBMCs. The subset was: CD45RA+ positively selected. This chain connects TRBV27 to TRBJ2-5; 11 nucleotides line up with TRBD2. This TCR derives from a man between 18 and 35 years old in good health. Some clones in this sample may be carry-over from other donors' samples. The CDR3 DNA reads TGTGCCAGCAGGCCCGGGACTAGCGGAGAAGAGACCCAGTACTTC. Translating gives CASRPGTSGEETQYF.